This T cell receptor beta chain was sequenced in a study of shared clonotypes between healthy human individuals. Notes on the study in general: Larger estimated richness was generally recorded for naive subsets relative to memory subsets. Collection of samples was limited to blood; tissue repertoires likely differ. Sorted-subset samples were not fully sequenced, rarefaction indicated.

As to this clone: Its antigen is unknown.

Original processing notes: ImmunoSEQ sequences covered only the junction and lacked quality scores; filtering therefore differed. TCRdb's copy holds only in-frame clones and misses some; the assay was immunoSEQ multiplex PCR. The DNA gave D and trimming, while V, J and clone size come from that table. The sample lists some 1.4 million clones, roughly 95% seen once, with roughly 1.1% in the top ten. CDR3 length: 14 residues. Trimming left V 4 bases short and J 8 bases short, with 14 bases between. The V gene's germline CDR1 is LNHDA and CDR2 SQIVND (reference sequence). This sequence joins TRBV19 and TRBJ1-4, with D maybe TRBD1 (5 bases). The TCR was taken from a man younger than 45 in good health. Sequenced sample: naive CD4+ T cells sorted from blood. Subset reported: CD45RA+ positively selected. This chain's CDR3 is CASSNFGQQEKLFF. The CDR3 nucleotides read TGTGCCAGTAGTAACTTTGGACAACAGGAAAAACTGTTTTTT.